This TCR beta chain emerged from a study of neoadjuvant nivolumab and ipilimumab in lung cancer. Across the whole study: The combination arm added day-1 ipilimumab 1 mg/kg to nivolumab 3 mg/kg on days 1, 15, 29.

The CDR3 loop spans 17 amino acids. With V trimmed by 0 bases and J by 6 bases, 13 bases remained unmatched. Germline lookup yields CDR1 LNHNV and CDR2 YYDKDF (reference sequence). Measured with immunoSEQ multiplex PCR; TCRdb has only the in-frame clones, and not every one. This sample has approximately 7,200 clones, with approximately 85% found just once. In regard to this clone: Its specificity is unknown.

Study outcomes and limitations: TCR richness and clonality were higher in tumors than adjacent uninvolved lung. Blood richness before therapy tracked richness in tumors resected after neoadjuvant therapy. Only two of four nivolumab-treated tumors gained richness and clonality by surgery.

This TCR came from an adult with non-small cell lung cancer. The V call is TRBV15, the J call TRBJ2-7, with TRBD2 identical over 8 bases. Sequences were derived from tumor tissue, sampled after neoadjuvant nivolumab, alone or with ipilimumab, at or shortly before surgery. This CDR3 reads CATSRDFGGGPGAEQYF. The CDR3 DNA reads TGTGCCACCAGCAGAGATTTTGGCGGGGGGCCAGGGGCCGAGCAGTACTTC.